Presented here are 27 T cell receptor beta chains from one specimen sequenced in a study of cytomegalovirus exposure and HLA in healthy donors. Data came from immunoSEQ multiplex PCR; TCRdb stores just in-frame clones and leaves some out. The top ten clones hold 2% to 2.5% of a sample with some 240,000 clones, around 90% of them seen once. The specimen was PBMCs. These receptors all stem from a woman under 30 in good health and CMV-seropositive.

The CDR3 reads CSVEKGQGGRAFF. The CDR3 nucleotides read TGCAGCGTTGAAAAAGGACAGGGAGGTAGAGCTTTCTTT. The gene calls are TRBV29-1 and TRBJ1-1; the match to TRBD1 covers 8 bases. CDR1 is SQVTM, CDR2 ANQGSEA, per germline. J gave up 10 bases and V 2 bases, and 9 bases lay outside the gene matches. CDR3 length equals 13 residues. Based on the CDR3 plus reference TRBV29-1 and TRBJ1-1, the full variable domain is SAVISQKPSRDICQRGTSLTIQCQVDSQVTMMFWYRQQPGQSLTLIATANQGSEATYESGFVIDKFPISRPNLTFSTLTVSNMSPEDSSIYLCSVEKGQGGRAFFGQGTRLTVV.

V is TRBV28 and J is TRBJ2-7; perhaps TRBD2 as D (7 bases). There are 15 residues in the CDR3. Germline loops: CDR1 MDHEN, CDR2 SYDVKM. The V gene lost 6 bases and the J gene lost 7 bases, with 22 bases spanning the gap. The CDR3 region is CASSTLGGGAGEQYF. DNA for the CDR3: TGTGCCAGCAGCACCCTGGGGGGGGGCGCGGGGGAGCAGTACTTC.

This clone turned up a few times. This chain uses TRBV7-9 with TRBJ2-7; D perhaps matches TRBD2 (5 bases). Trimming removed 5 bases at V and 0 bases at J, with 17 bases between. The germline V gene has CDR1 SEHNR and CDR2 FQNEAQ (reference sequence). This CDR3 is built from 16 residues. The DNA of the CDR3 is TGTGCCAGCAGCGGCGGACTGATCCTTTTCTCCTACGAGCAGTACTTC. This codes for CASSGGLILFSYEQYF.

This clone was observed a single time. The V and J genes are TRBV29-1 and TRBJ2-7; maybe TRBD1 (7 bases). The CDR3 contains 15 residues. Germline values: CDR1 SQVTM, CDR2 ANQGSEA. Trimming took off 4 bases at V and 0 bases at J, with 16 bases between the two ends. DNA of the CDR3: TGCAGCGTTGCCGGGGGACAGTTTTCCTCCTACGAGCAGTACTTC. Encoded protein: CSVAGGQFSSYEQYF.

This clone appeared a few times. The chain uses TRBV7-3 and TRBJ2-2, with TRBD1 matching 10 bases. J was trimmed by 6 bases and V by 4 bases; bases with no gene match: 5. CDR1 and CDR2 (germline): SGHTA, FQGTGA. This CDR3 spans 15 amino acids. This CDR3 is CASSSRQGAAGELFF. The CDR3 region has the DNA TGTGCCAGCAGCTCCAGACAGGGGGCGGCCGGGGAGCTGTTTTTT. Combining the CDR3 with reference TRBV7-3 and TRBJ2-2 gives the whole variable domain GAGVSQTPSNKVTEKGKYVELRCDPISGHTALYWYRQSLGQGPEFLIYFQGTGAADDSGLPNDRFFAVRPEGSVSTLKIQRTERGDSAVYLCASSSRQGAAGELFFGEGSRLTVL.

This chain links TRBV28 with TRBJ1-2; possible D gene TRBD1, 5 bases. Trimming removed 5 bases from V and 4 bases from J, with 17 bases in between. Germline CDR1 and CDR2: MDHEN and SYDVKM. CDR3 length equals 15 residues. The CDR3 spells CASSVAGDSGYGYTF. Here the CDR3 DNA reads TGTGCCAGCAGTGTCGCGGGGGATTCGGGCTATGGCTACACCTTC.

The chain carries TRBV2 and TRBJ2-5; the match to TRBD1 covers 8 bases. Trimming removed 3 bases from V and 3 bases from J; junction bases left unmatched: 9. CDR3 length: 16 residues. CDR1 SNHLY and CDR2 FYNNEI come from the germline V gene. For the CDR3, the DNA is TGTGCCAGCAGTGAGCCCGGACAGGGAACGAAAGAGACCCAGTACTTC. Protein sequence: CASSEPGQGTKETQYF.

This chain connects TRBV28 to TRBJ1-5; 7 positions agree with TRBD1. J was trimmed by 2 bases and V by 5 bases; bases with no gene match: 9. The CDR3 loop spans 16 amino acids. CDR1 MDHEN and CDR2 SYDVKM come from the germline V gene. CDR3 sequence (DNA): TGTGCCAGCAGTGGCGGGCAGGGGGAGGGCAATCAGCCCCAGCATTTT. Protein: CASSGGQGEGNQPQHF.

The chain recombines TRBV7-2 with TRBJ2-1, with TRBD2 matching 14 bases. Per germline, CDR1 SGHTA and CDR2 FQGNSA. The CDR3 is made up of 16 amino acids. J gave up 12 bases and V 5 bases, and 12 bases lay outside the gene matches. The CDR3 DNA follows: TGTGCCAGCAGCATCGTCCCGGGACTAGCGGGAGAGGTGCAGTTCTTC. Translated: CASSIVPGLAGEVQFF.

The chain couples TRBV6-6 to TRBJ1-2; D is possibly TRBD1 (5 bases). The CDR3 runs to 13 residues. Germline CDR1 and CDR2: MNHNY and SVGAGI (reference sequence). The ends were cut back, 4 bases at V and 4 bases at J, with 10 bases in the middle. The CDR3 region is CASSSRQSYGYTF. For the CDR3, the DNA is TGTGCCAGCAGTTCCCGACAGAGCTATGGCTACACCTTC.

The chain has TRBV6-5 and TRBJ2-3, with unresolved D. The CDR3 has 15 residues. Between the trimmed V and J ends, which lost 0 bases and 1 base, there was a span of 8 bases. CDR1 MNHEY and CDR2 SVGAGI come from the germline V gene. CDR3 residues: CASSYSRGGTDTQYF. The CDR3 nucleotides are TGTGCCAGCAGTTACTCAAGAGGAGGCACAGATACGCAGTATTTT.

J is TRBJ2-7 and V is TRBV27; 10 bases line up with TRBD2. J lost 7 bases, V lost 6 bases, and 15 bases had no gene match. Germline V CDR1 and CDR2: MNHEY, SMNVEV (reference sequence). The CDR3 consists of 16 residues. CDR3 nucleotides: TGTGCCAGCAGACATACAAATCTAGCGGGAGTTTTTGAGCAGTACTTC. Translation gives CASRHTNLAGVFEQYF.

This rearrangement joins TRBV4-1 to TRBJ1-5; D remains ambiguous. The germline V gene has CDR1 MGHRA and CDR2 YSYEKL. V was cut by 1 base and J by 6 bases, with 10 bases left in between. The length of the CDR3 is 14 residues. The CDR3 sequence is CASSQGQTTQPQHF. The CDR3 DNA reads as TGCGCCAGCAGCCAAGGGCAAACTACTCAGCCCCAGCATTTT.

The chain couples TRBV5-5 to TRBJ1-2; 7 bases align to TRBD1. With 3 bases clipped from V and 7 bases from J, the junction kept 6 bases outside the gene matches. Germline V gene lookup returns CDR1 SGHKS and CDR2 YYEKEE (reference sequence). The CDR3 has 13 residues. This CDR3 is CASSYTTGLGYTF. DNA for the CDR3: TGTGCCAGCAGCTACACGACAGGGCTTGGCTACACCTTC.

The chain carries TRBV7-6 and TRBJ1-1, with TRBD1 matching 9 bases. This CDR3 has 16 amino acids. With V trimmed by 4 bases and J by 5 bases, 11 bases remained unmatched. Per the germline V gene, CDR1 is SGHVS and CDR2 is FNYEAQ. CDR3 DNA sequence: TGTGCCAGCAGCTCAGACAGGGGGGCTGGTTTGACTGAAGCTTTCTTT. It yields the protein CASSSDRGAGLTEAFF.

The V and J genes are TRBV19 and TRBJ1-2; the D gene is possibly TRBD1 (5 bases). The ends were cut back, 7 bases at V and 7 bases at J, with 16 bases in the middle. The CDR3 length is 13 residues. In germline, CDR1 is LNHDA, CDR2 SQIVND (reference sequence). Written as DNA, the CDR3 is TGTGCCAGTACCCCTGGAGGGGTACGTGGCTACACCTTC. Its protein product is CASTPGGVRGYTF.

The gene calls are TRBV19 and TRBJ1-5, with D uncertain. The CDR3 runs 12 residues. Germline values: CDR1 LNHDA, CDR2 SQIVND (reference sequence). V was trimmed by 7 bases and J by 2 bases, leaving 6 bases between them. The CDR3 loop is CASTYGNQPQHF. CDR3 coding DNA: TGTGCCAGTACTTATGGCAATCAGCCCCAGCATTTT.

The rearrangement uses TRBV15 and TRBJ1-3; perhaps TRBD1 as D (5 bases). The CDR3 spans 15 residues. Germline V CDR1 and CDR2: LNHNV, YYDKDF (reference sequence). V was pared by 0 bases and J by 4 bases, with 10 bases between. The CDR3 is CATSRDRARGNTIYF. CDR3 DNA: TGTGCCACCAGCAGAGACAGGGCGCGGGGAAACACCATATATTTT.

This clone has only one observation. The V call is TRBV5-4, the J call TRBJ2-3, with 9 positions matching TRBD2. V gave up 4 bases and J gave up 6 bases; unmatched junction bases: 12. Germline CDR1 and CDR2: SGHNT and YYREEE (reference sequence). The CDR3 loop spans 16 amino acids. CDR3 region: CASSPPASGATDTQYF. DNA for the CDR3: TGTGCCAGCAGCCCCCCGGCTAGCGGGGCCACGGATACGCAGTATTTT.

This clone showed up just once. The V call is TRBV7-9, the J call TRBJ2-1; 10 bases match TRBD2. The ends lost 5 bases at V and 2 bases at J; junction bases unmatched: 3. This CDR3 comprises 15 residues. The V gene's germline CDR1 is SEHNR and CDR2 FQNEAQ (reference sequence). CDR3 bases: TGTGCCAGCAGCATTAGCGGGAGGACCTACAATGAGCAGTTCTTC. This gives the protein CASSISGRTYNEQFF.

This clone has just one count. The chain employs TRBV29-1 and TRBJ2-7, with 9 bases matching TRBD1. The CDR3 totals 14 residues. The germline V gene encodes CDR1 SQVTM and CDR2 ANQGSEA. V dropped 6 bases and J dropped 2; count of bases not matched to a gene: 8. CDR3 loop: CSVNHRGLAYEQYF. The DNA for the CDR3 is TGCAGCGTGAACCACAGGGGGCTCGCCTACGAGCAGTACTTC.

The rearrangement links TRBV5-1 to TRBJ1-1, with 8 bases lining up with TRBD1. The junction had 4 bases not matched to a gene; V was cut back by 3 bases and J by 3 bases. The CDR3 covers 14 residues. Germline V gene lookup returns CDR1 SGHRS and CDR2 YFSETQ. The CDR3, as DNA: TGCGCCAGCAGCTCGACAGGGGCCGACACTGAAGCTTTCTTT. Translating gives CASSSTGADTEAFF.

This clone was observed a single time. The rearrangement links TRBV30 to TRBJ2-2; D is unresolved. The CDR3 consists of 13 residues. The V end was cut by 1 base, the J end by 4 bases, with 7 bases between. Germline assignment: CDR1 GTSNPN and CDR2 SVGIG (reference sequence). In DNA form, the CDR3 reads TGTGCCTGGAGTGACCGACTCACCGGGGAGCTGTTTTTT. This translates into CAWSDRLTGELFF.

The V gene is TRBV27, the J gene TRBJ1-2, with unresolved D. Germline loops: CDR1 MNHEY, CDR2 SMNVEV (reference sequence). This CDR3 has 14 residues. V lost 6 bases to trimming and J lost 8 bases, with 19 bases between them. The CDR3 loop is CASRPLMTGIGYTF. The CDR3 region has the DNA TGTGCCAGCAGGCCCCTCATGACGGGGATCGGCTACACCTTC.

The chain joins TRBV6-1 to TRBJ1-4, with D unclear. V gave up 7 bases and J gave up 7 bases, with 16 bases separating them. CDR1 and CDR2 from the germline V gene are MNHNS and SASEGT. The CDR3 totals 14 residues. The DNA of the CDR3 is TGTGCCAGCACCCTCTCTAGTCGACGTGAAAAACTGTTTTTT. This encodes CASTLSSRREKLFF.

This chain connects TRBV30 to TRBJ2-7; unclear D gene. This CDR3 contains 11 residues. The germline V and J ends were trimmed by 2 bases and 5 bases, with 7 bases remaining between them. Germline CDR1 and CDR2: GTSNPN and SVGIG (reference sequence). Written as DNA, the CDR3 is TGTGCCTGGAGTCTGAGCCACGAGCAGTACTTC. Residues: CAWSLSHEQYF.

J is TRBJ2-5 and V is TRBV5-1, with D hard to call. The V gene lost 0 bases and the J gene lost 3 bases, with 6 bases spanning the gap. The CDR3 runs 13 residues. The germline CDR1 and CDR2 sequences are SGHRS and YFSETQ. CDR3 protein: CASSLDREETQYF. Written as DNA, the CDR3 is TGCGCCAGCAGCTTGGATCGGGAAGAGACCCAGTACTTC.